The source of this TCR beta chain is a study of post-analysis software for immune sequencing data. As for the study in general: Included courses were relapsing-remitting and secondary progressive multiple sclerosis; progressive-relapsing multiple sclerosis was also included.

The library was made from cDNA and included unique molecular identifiers. T cells numbering about 0.9 to 11 million yielded about 500,000 cDNA molecules. TCRdb reanalysed the PCR reads using MiXCR and keeps one entry per CDR3 protein. This table holds fewer than 850,000 distinct CDR3 sequences, roughly 50% found once. Overall study findings and caveats: Versus controls, multiple sclerosis patients showed significantly lower diversity (normalized Chao1). Patients showed TRBV5-6, TRBV5-1 and TRBV20-1 among 4 or 5 TRBV segments more frequent than in controls. Those samples that were prepared in the same batch co-clustered strongly by F measure.

The CDR3 length is 14 residues. The germline V gene has CDR1 DFQATT and CDR2 SNEGSKA (reference sequence). The V segment lost 5 bases and the J segment 8 bases; nucleotides outside the gene matches: 8. As regards this clonotype: Its antigen remains unidentified.

This receptor was taken from a girl under 18 with multiple sclerosis. Sequencing was done on a sample of blood. The gene calls are TRBV20-1 and TRBJ1-4; 10 bases fit TRBD1. The DNA of the CDR3 is TGCAGTGCTGAGAGGACAGGGGGGAGAGAAAAACTGTTTTTT. Translated, it gives CSAERTGGREKLFF.